Each of the 22 T cell receptor beta chains below was sequenced from the same sample in a study of T cell responses to AZD1222 COVID-19 vaccine (dated by TCRdb to about 2021). The library was generated by the immunoSEQ multiplex PCR assay. The table comes from immuneACCESS by way of TCRdb, which keeps in-frame sequences with V and J called. Part of the clones is missing from these tables; in studies checked, under half for an unresolved V gene and the rest for unknown reasons. The sample table lists about 140,000 clones, roughly nine tenths of them with a count of one. The ten biggest clones cover roughly 7.5% of the sample. Sample time point, as interpreted from the label and publication: about 28 days (+/-7) after the second vaccine dose. The sample's treatment or condition label is to be understood as: meningococcal conjugate vaccine given as trial control. Sequenced material: peripheral blood, taken 28 days after the second dose of the MenACWY control vaccine. The receptors stem from an adult who received the MenACWY meningococcal vaccine as a control.

The V and J genes are TRBV7-9 and TRBJ1-2; 12 bases match TRBD1. The CDR3 runs to 14 residues. Germline V gene data show CDR1 as SEHNR and CDR2 as FQNEAQ (reference sequence). With V trimmed by 6 bases and J by 7 bases, 6 bases remained unmatched. CDR3 sequence reads: CASRPGTGGLGYTF. The CDR3 nucleotides are TGTGCCAGCAGACCCGGGACAGGGGGCCTTGGCTACACCTTC.

Only one count was recorded for this clone. The chain uses TRBV3-1 (or the pseudogene TRBV3-2) and TRBJ1-6, with D uncertain. This CDR3 region has 13 residues. V was cut by 9 bases and J by 0 bases, with 6 bases left in between. Germline CDR1 is LGHDT and CDR2 is YNNKEL (reference sequence). CDR3 sequence reads: CASSTSYNSPLHF. CDR3 nucleotide sequence: TGTGCCAGTTCAACCTCCTATAATTCACCCCTCCACTTT.

This clone appeared a single time. For the CDR3, the DNA is TGTGCCAGCAGCCCAGGCGGGACAGGGGTCAAGACCCAGTACTTC. Translating gives CASSPGGTGVKTQYF. J is TRBJ2-5 and V is TRBV7-2; TRBD1 aligns across 10 bases. The CDR3 is 15 residues long. J gave up 6 bases and V 5 bases, and 9 bases lay outside the gene matches. The germline V gene has CDR1 SGHTA and CDR2 FQGNSA.

In this sample, this clone turned up a few times. The chain has TRBV27 and TRBJ2-1; possibly TRBD2 for D (6 bases). The germline V gene has CDR1 MNHEY and CDR2 SMNVEV (reference sequence). This CDR3 has 14 amino acids. Deletions cut 10 bases from V and 7 bases from J, with 20 bases between. CDR3 sequence: CATLKRGGGNEQFF. CDR3 coding DNA: TGTGCCACCCTCAAAAGGGGAGGCGGTAATGAGCAGTTCTTC.

The chain combines TRBV27 with TRBJ2-2, with D maybe TRBD2 (6 bases). CDR1 is MNHEY and CDR2 is SMNVEV in the germline V gene (reference sequence). V lost 5 bases, J lost 3 bases, and 16 bases lay in between. This CDR3 has 16 amino acids. CDR3 amino acids: CASSPRGRLDTGELFF. The CDR3 DNA is TGTGCCAGCAGTCCGCGAGGGAGGTTGGACACCGGGGAGCTGTTTTTT.

V is TRBV7-6 and J is TRBJ2-7; a weak D match, TRBD1 (6 bases). The CDR3 contains 16 residues. The V end was cut by 1 base, the J end by 3 bases, with 16 bases between. From germline, CDR1 is SGHVS and CDR2 FNYEAQ. CDR3 nucleotides: TGTGCCAGCAGCTTAGAGGCAGGGGCGGTGAACTACGAGCAGTACTTC. Residues: CASSLEAGAVNYEQYF.

The chain is built from TRBV19 and TRBJ1-2; 9 nucleotides agree with TRBD1. Germline-derived CDR1 and CDR2 are LNHDA and SQIVND (reference sequence). The CDR3 contains 14 residues. The V gene end was trimmed by 4 bases and the J gene end by 8 bases; junction bases not matched to a gene: 8. Written as DNA, the CDR3 is TGTGCCAGTAGTACGGGACAGGGAGTCCTAGGCTACACCTTC. Translated: CASSTGQGVLGYTF.

This chain uses TRBV6-6 with TRBJ2-3, with D tentatively TRBD1 (6 bases). Germline lookup yields CDR1 MNHNY and CDR2 SVGAGI (reference sequence). The CDR3 sequence is 14 residues long. The V gene lost 6 bases and the J gene lost 5 bases, with 15 bases spanning the gap. DNA of the CDR3: TGTGCCAGCAGCCCGGACAGCGCCAAAGATACGCAGTATTTT. Amino acid sequence: CASSPDSAKDTQYF.

V usage is TRBV4-3 and J usage is TRBJ1-1; 8 nucleotides match TRBD1. Germline values: CDR1 LGHNA, CDR2 YSLEER. CDR3 length equals 15 residues. Trimming removed 2 bases from V and 2 bases from J; junction bases left unmatched: 4. CDR3 bases: TGCGCCAGCAGCCAAAAAGACAGGGGCAACACTGAAGCTTTCTTT. Its translation is CASSQKDRGNTEAFF.

The V gene is TRBV19, the J gene TRBJ1-5; D not certain. Trimming left V 3 bases short and J 3 bases short, with 12 bases between. The germline V gene has CDR1 LNHDA and CDR2 SQIVND (reference sequence). The CDR3 contains 15 residues. The CDR3 DNA reads as TGTGCCAGTAGTATCGAGGAGACAAACAATCAGCCCCAGCATTTT. The encoded protein is CASSIEETNNQPQHF.

J is TRBJ2-1 and V is TRBV20-1; 7 bases match TRBD2. The CDR3 runs 15 residues. Germline-derived CDR1 and CDR2 are DFQATT and SNEGSKA (reference sequence). J gave up 6 bases and V 3 bases, and 11 bases lay outside the gene matches. CDR3 sequence reads: CSASRLAAGTNEQFF. Written as DNA, the CDR3 is TGCAGTGCTAGTCGGCTAGCGGCCGGGACCAATGAGCAGTTCTTC.

This chain links TRBV2 with TRBJ1-5; no clear D gene. Germline V lookup: CDR1 SNHLY, CDR2 FYNNEI. CDR3 size: 16 residues. V lost 5 bases to trimming and J lost 0 bases, with 14 bases between them. The CDR3 region is CASSFLPGDSNQPQHF. The DNA for the CDR3 is TGTGCCAGCAGTTTCCTCCCGGGAGATAGCAATCAGCCCCAGCATTTT.

The gene calls are TRBV19 and TRBJ1-2, with TRBD1 identical over 10 bases. The CDR3 sequence is 17 residues long. Trimming cost V 5 bases and J 1 base; bases outside gene matches: 10. Germline V gene data show CDR1 as LNHDA and CDR2 as SQIVND (reference sequence). The CDR3 nucleotides are TGTGCCAGTAGTGCCCGGGACAGGGGAGAGATTAACTATGGCTACACCTTC. It encodes CASSARDRGEINYGYTF.

The chain is built from TRBV6-6 and TRBJ2-7; 7 bases fit TRBD1. V gave up 5 bases and J gave up 4 bases; unmatched junction bases: 11. This CDR3 spans 15 amino acids. The germline CDR1 and CDR2 sequences are MNHNY and SVGAGI (reference sequence). The CDR3 is CASSPSRDRQYEQYF. The DNA of the CDR3 is TGTGCCAGCAGTCCCAGCCGGGACAGACAGTACGAGCAGTACTTC.

This rearrangement joins TRBV18 to TRBJ1-2; tentative D call: TRBD1 (6 bases). The CDR3 extends over 16 amino acids. Germline CDR1 and CDR2: KGHSH and LQKENI. V was pared by 3 bases and J by 7 bases, with 21 bases between. DNA of the CDR3: TGTGCCAGCTCACCTACCGAGACAGGTCTAAGTGTTGGCTACACCTTC. This sequence encodes CASSPTETGLSVGYTF.

This chain connects TRBV19 to TRBJ1-3; D is undetermined. The V and J ends lost 4 bases and 4 bases respectively, with 8 bases between them. CDR1 is LNHDA, CDR2 SQIVND, per germline (reference sequence). The CDR3 contains 13 residues. CDR3 DNA: TGTGCCAGTAGTAGCGGCTGGGGAAACACCATATATTTT. Its protein product is CASSSGWGNTIYF.

This clone was seen only once. This chain links TRBV18 with TRBJ2-7; the match to TRBD2 covers 7 bases. CDR1 is KGHSH and CDR2 is LQKENI in the germline V gene. CDR3 length: 14 residues. V was pared by 3 bases and J by 6 bases, with 8 bases of the junction left unmatched. The CDR3 loop is CASSPAGGSGEQYF. The CDR3 DNA sequence: TGTGCCAGCTCACCGGCAGGCGGGAGTGGCGAGCAGTACTTC. The full variable domain, its missing parts supplied by reference TRBV18 and TRBJ2-7, is NAGVMQNPRHLVRRRGQEARLRCSPMKGHSHVYWYRQLPEEGLKFMVYLQKENIIDESGMPKERFSAEFPKEGPSILRIQQVVRGDSAAYFCASSPAGGSGEQYFGPGTRLTVT.

V and J are TRBV5-1 and TRBJ1-1; 8 nucleotides align to TRBD1. The CDR3 runs to 15 residues. V gave up 3 bases and J gave up 0 bases; unmatched junction bases: 4. Per germline, CDR1 SGHRS and CDR2 YFSETQ. CDR3 amino acids: CASSSDRVVNTEAFF. CDR3 nucleotide sequence: TGCGCCAGCAGCTCGGACAGGGTGGTGAACACTGAAGCTTTCTTT.

This clone occurred once. This chain uses TRBV28 with TRBJ2-7; D unresolved. This CDR3 comprises 14 residues. Germline CDR1 MDHEN, CDR2 SYDVKM. V lost 5 bases and J lost 2, with 13 bases in between. The CDR3 DNA follows: TGTGCCAGCAGTCCCCATGACGGAACCTACGAGCAGTACTTC. Protein: CASSPHDGTYEQYF.

The chain joins TRBV11-2 to TRBJ2-1; 8 bases map to TRBD2. In germline, CDR1 is SGHAT, CDR2 FQNNGV. Trimming took 7 bases from V and 5 from J; bases not matched to a gene: 10. The CDR3 length is 15 residues. The DNA for the CDR3 is TGTGCCAGCAAGAAAGTAGCGGGGAAAAACAATGAGCAGTTCTTC. Its protein is CASKKVAGKNNEQFF.

Note on this clone: A junction boundary mismatches the germline segment, possibly from a read error. CDR3 protein: CASSIDGSSGSTIYF. The CDR3 DNA sequence: TGTGCCAGTAGTATAGACGGAAGCTCTGGAAGCACCATATATTTT. V usage is TRBV19 and J usage is TRBJ1-3; the D is unclear. Germline V gene sequence: CDR1 LNHDA, CDR2 SQIVND (reference sequence). This CDR3 is built from 15 residues. Variable domain in full (rest from reference TRBV19 and TRBJ1-3): DGGITQSPKYLFRKEGQNVTLSCEQNLNHDAMYWYRQDPGQGLRLIYYSQIVNDFQKGDIAEGYSVSREKKESFPLTVTSAQKNPTAFYLCASSIDGSSGSTIYFGEGSWLTVV.

V gene TRBV21-1 combines with J gene TRBJ2-3; the table assigns TRBD2, which was not confirmed against the DNA. TRBV21-1 is listed as a pseudogene. CDR3 length: 20 residues. The CDR3 reads CASSKIIAGGLSPDTDTQYF. CDR3 bases: TGTGCCAGCAGCAAAATCATAGCGGGGGGGCTCTCCCCTGACACAGATACGCAGTATTTT.